Following are 13 T cell receptor beta chains from one sample sequenced in a study of control samples from healthy donors and cancer patients. The data were produced by immunoSEQ multiplex PCR, yet TCRdb's version contains in-frame clones alone and is incomplete. The sample includes about 53,000 clones, about nine tenths seen only once; the top ten take around 15%. Material for sequencing was PBMCs. These receptors came from a man in his fifties or sixties with head and neck cancer.

V gene TRBV24-1 combines with J gene TRBJ2-2, with 8 bases lining up with TRBD1. Per the germline V gene, CDR1 is KGHDR and CDR2 is SFDVKD. The ends lost 3 bases at V and 5 bases at J; junction bases unmatched: 1. The CDR3 length is 14 residues. CDR3 amino acids: CATSDQGATGELFF. The CDR3 DNA reads TGTGCCACCAGTGATCAGGGGGCAACCGGGGAGCTGTTTTTT.

DNA of the CDR3: TGTGCCAGCAGCCCCGACATGAGACGACGGGAGCAGTACTTC. It yields the protein CASSPDMRRREQYF. This chain joins TRBV14 and TRBJ2-7; D call uncertain. Germline-derived CDR1 and CDR2 are SGHDN and FVKESK. V was trimmed by 4 bases and J by 7 bases, leaving 17 bases between them. This CDR3 region has 14 residues. Combining the CDR3 with reference TRBV14 and TRBJ2-7 gives the whole variable domain EAGVTQFPSHSVIEKGQTVTLRCDPISGHDNLYWYRRVMGKEIKFLLHFVKESKQDESGMPNNRFLAERTGGTYSTLKVQPAELEDSGVYFCASSPDMRRREQYFGPGTRLTVT.

This clone was seen a single time. The V and J genes are TRBV9 and TRBJ2-7, with D possibly being TRBD1 (6 bases). The ends were cut back, 1 base at V and 7 bases at J, with 15 bases in the middle. CDR1 is SGDLS, CDR2 YYNGEE, per germline. CDR3 length: 14 amino acids. The CDR3 DNA reads TGTGCCAGCAGCGTAACCCAGGGGCCAGGGGAGCAGTACTTC. Amino acids: CASSVTQGPGEQYF.

This clone came up a few times. This chain links TRBV10-3 with TRBJ2-3, with 11 bases matching TRBD2. Germline loops: CDR1 ENHRY, CDR2 SYGVKD. This CDR3 has 14 residues. Losses at the gene ends were 4 bases for V and 6 bases for J; bases not matched to a gene: 3. As DNA, the CDR3 is TGTGCCATCAGTGCGACTAGCGGGGAGGATACGCAGTATTTT. The encoded protein is CAISATSGEDTQYF.

This chain uses TRBV7-2 with TRBJ2-7, with D possibly TRBD1 on 5 matching bases. CDR1 and CDR2 from the germline V gene are SGHTA and FQGNSA. V lost 5 bases and J 4 bases, leaving 9 bases between the germline ends. The CDR3 sequence is 12 residues long. The CDR3 region is CASSRTGYEQYF. The CDR3 coding sequence is TGTGCCAGCAGCCGTACAGGTTACGAGCAGTACTTC.

The genes are TRBV28 and TRBJ2-7; 9 bases align to TRBD2. The CDR3 is made up of 16 amino acids. The V gene's germline CDR1 is MDHEN and CDR2 SYDVKM. V lost 4 bases to trimming and J lost 4 bases; unmatched junction nucleotides: 11. CDR3 amino acids: CASSSTFLAGKYEQYF. The CDR3 nucleotides are TGTGCCAGCAGTTCAACCTTTCTAGCGGGGAAATACGAGCAGTACTTC.

The chain has TRBV21-1 and TRBJ2-4; TRBD2 was called by the table and not checked on the DNA. TRBV21-1 is annotated as a pseudogene. This CDR3 has 17 residues. For the CDR3, the DNA is TGTGCCAGCAGCAAAGTCCACGGGGTACTAGCCAAAAACATTCAGTACTTC. It encodes CASSKVHGVLAKNIQYF.

J is TRBJ2-7 and V is TRBV6-5; D might be TRBD1 or TRBD2, each matching 6 bases. The V end was cut by 0 bases, the J end by 5 bases, with 17 bases between. This CDR3 comprises 16 residues. Germline CDR1 and CDR2: MNHEY and SVGAGI. CDR3 sequence (DNA): TGTGCCAGCAGTTACTCGACAACAGGGACTTTCAACGAGCAGTACTTC. Translated, it gives CASSYSTTGTFNEQYF.

This rearrangement joins TRBV7-3 to TRBJ1-1; weak D call: TRBD1 (6 bases). Trimming cost V 2 bases and J 6 bases, with 16 bases left between them. The CDR3 has 15 residues. Germline CDR1 and CDR2: SGHTA and FQGTGA. CDR3 sequence reads: CASSLEQGGVSEAFF. DNA of the CDR3: TGTGCCAGCAGCTTAGAACAGGGAGGTGTGTCTGAAGCTTTCTTT.

V gene TRBV6-2 or TRBV6-3 combines with J gene TRBJ2-5; no clear D. V lost 4 bases and J lost 0, with 3 bases in between. The germline gives CDR1 MNHEY, CDR2 SVGEGT. CDR3 length: 12 residues. The CDR3 sequence is CASSWYQETQYF. CDR3 DNA: TGTGCCAGCAGTTGGTACCAAGAGACCCAGTACTTC.

This chain connects TRBV30 to TRBJ1-6; TRBD1 agrees at 10 bases. CDR3 length equals 13 residues. Germline V lookup: CDR1 GTSNPN, CDR2 SVGIG (reference sequence). J lost 8 bases, V lost 4 bases, and 2 bases had no gene match. CDR3 region: CAWTGQGHSPLHF. DNA of the CDR3: TGTGCCTGGACGGGACAGGGGCATTCACCCCTCCACTTT.

The chain recombines TRBV5-8 with TRBJ2-5; D remains ambiguous. Germline CDR1 and CDR2: SGHTS and YDEGEE. V was cut by 0 bases and J by 9 bases, with 12 bases left in between. The CDR3 sequence is 13 residues long. The DNA of the CDR3 is TGTGCCAGCAGCTTGGGACAAAGAGTCTCCCAGTACTTC. Its translation: CASSLGQRVSQYF.

The chain has TRBV11-1 and TRBJ2-1, with 8 positions matching TRBD2. J was trimmed by 5 bases and V by 5 bases; bases with no gene match: 11. Germline lookup yields CDR1 SGHAT and CDR2 FQDESV (reference sequence). The CDR3 extends over 16 amino acids. CDR3 loop: CASSHSSLGLDNEQFF. The CDR3 nucleotides are TGTGCCAGCAGCCACAGTAGTTTGGGACTAGACAATGAGCAGTTCTTC.